This T cell receptor (beta chain) emerged from a study of T cells in Graves' hyperthyroidism and ophthalmopathy. Findings and caveats of the study: Ophthalmopathy could be told apart from stable hyperthyroidism with a 13 V-J model.

The ends were cut back, 6 bases at V and 5 bases at J, with 19 bases in the middle. The CDR3 extends over 15 amino acids. From germline, CDR1 is SGHTA and CDR2 FQGNSA. This clonotype was detected ten times or more. As yet, its antigen is unknown. These patients, aged 18 to 65, had recently diagnosed hyperthyroidism lasting under 2 months. Lactation, pregnancy, other autoimmune disease or uncontrolled infection excluded patients. Researchers took RNA transcripts and amplified the TCR beta CDR3 regions from them. Initially, a first-round RT-PCR of the TCR CDR3 employed the HTBI primer set. TCRdb analysed the multiplex PCR reads with MiXCR anew, one entry per CDR3 protein. The sample shows hundreds of thousands of distinct CDR3 sequences, around 42% of them seen only once.

This clonotype originated in a woman under 30 with Graves' hyperthyroidism. V gene TRBV7-2 combines with J gene TRBJ2-5; the D gene is possibly TRBD2 (6 bases). The specimen was peripheral blood or thyroid tissue (not recorded which). The CDR3 nucleotides read TGTGCCAGCAGTTCCCGGGAGCCTTCGCTGGAGACCCAGTACTTC. Its translation is CASSSREPSLETQYF.